Listed below are T cell receptor beta chains from one sample, sequenced in a study of blood T cell repertoires in COVID-19. Profiled with immunoSEQ multiplex PCR; TCRdb holds only in-frame clones, not every one. This sample yields 250,000 to 300,000 clones, of which under 90% are seen a single time; under 2.5% belongs to the top ten. What was sequenced was PBMCs or T cells enriched from blood (not recorded which). The receptors were gathered from a woman aged 60-75 years who had recovered from COVID-19. Both conserved end residues are part of each CDR3. A D gene is named only where the DNA matches it firmly. Not every row has a clone size; where given, it reads once, few, many or a size class.

j_call clone_size d_call v_call cdr3_nt cdr3_aa
TRBJ1-2 . . TRBV12-3/TRBV12-4 TGTGCCAGCAGAAACCCGGGGGACTATGGCTACACCTTC CASRNPGDYGYTF
TRBJ2-3 . TRBD2 TRBV5-1 TGCGCCAGCAGCTTAGGACTAGCGGGGTCCACAGATACGCAGTATTTT CASSLGLAGSTDTQYF
TRBJ1-2 . TRBD1 TRBV27 TGTGCCAGCACCTTAAGGGGGCCAAGAGGTGGCTACACCTTC CASTLRGPRGGYTF
TRBJ1-4 . TRBD1 TRBV20-1 TGCAGTGCTAGTTATATCGGACAGGGGAATGAAAAACTGTTTTTT CSASYIGQGNEKLFF
TRBJ1-1 once . TRBV5-1 TGCGCCAGCAGCACTAAATGGGGGGACACTGAAGCTTTCTTT CASSTKWGDTEAFF
TRBJ2-1 . . TRBV27 TGTGCCAGCAGTTTACGGTGGGAGGTCTCCTACAATGAGCAGTTCTTC CASSLRWEVSYNEQFF
TRBJ2-3 . . TRBV5-4 TGTGCCACGGGCACAGATACGCAGTATTTT CATGTDTQYF
TRBJ2-7 . . TRBV30 TGTGCCTGGAGCGCGGACACCCGCTACGAGCAGTACTTC CAWSADTRYEQYF
TRBJ2-2 . . TRBV5-6 TGTGCCTCCGCTCGGGGTCGCAACACCGGGGAGCTGTTTTTT CASARGRNTGELFF
TRBJ1-2 . TRBD1 TRBV28 TGTGCCAGCAGTTTAACCGGACAGGGCGACCCCTATGGCTACACCTTC CASSLTGQGDPYGYTF